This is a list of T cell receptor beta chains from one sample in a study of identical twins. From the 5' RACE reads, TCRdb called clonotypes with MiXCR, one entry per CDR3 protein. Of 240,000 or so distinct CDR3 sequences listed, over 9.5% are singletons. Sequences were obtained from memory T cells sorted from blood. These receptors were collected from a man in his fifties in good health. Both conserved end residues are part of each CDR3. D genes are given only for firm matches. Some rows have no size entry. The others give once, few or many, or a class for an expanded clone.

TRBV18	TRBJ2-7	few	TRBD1	CASRDSVGYYEQYF	TGTGCCAGCCGGGACAGCGTCGGATATTACGAGCAGTACTTC
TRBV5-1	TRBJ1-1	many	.	CASSPGGGNTEAFF	TGCGCCAGCTCCCCGGGGGGGGGGAACACTGAAGCTTTCTTT
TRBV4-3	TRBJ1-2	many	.	CASSQDVGAARLNYGYTF	TGCGCCAGCAGCCAAGATGTGGGGGCAGCACGCCTTAACTATGGCTACACCTTC
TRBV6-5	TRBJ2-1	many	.	CASSYGRATEQFF	TGTGCCAGCAGTTACGGCAGAGCGACTGAGCAGTTCTTC
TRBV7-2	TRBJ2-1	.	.	CASSLALRGQFF	TGTGCCAGCAGCTTAGCGTTGAGGGGTCAGTTCTTC
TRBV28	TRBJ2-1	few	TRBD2	CASRGTSGRLDEQFF	TGTGCCAGCAGGGGGACTAGCGGGAGGCTGGATGAGCAGTTCTTC
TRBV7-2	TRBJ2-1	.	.	CASSYGTEYNEQFF	TGTGCCAGCAGCTACGGGACGGAATACAATGAGCAGTTCTTC
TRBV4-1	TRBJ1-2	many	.	CASSQDMSGWYGYTF	TGCGCCAGCAGCCAAGATATGTCAGGATGGTATGGCTACACCTTC
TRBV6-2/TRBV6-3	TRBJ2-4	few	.	CASSYLTRGQSGIQYF	TGTGCCAGCAGTTACCTTACCCGGGGCCAGAGCGGCATTCAGTACTTC
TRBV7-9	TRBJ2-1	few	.	CASSFPRLRLASNEQFF	TGTGCCAGCAGCTTCCCGAGACTTAGATTGGCCTCCAATGAGCAGTTCTTC
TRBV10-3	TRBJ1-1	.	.	CAISRSTAGAFF	TGTGCCATCAGTCGTAGTACCGCGGGAGCTTTCTTT
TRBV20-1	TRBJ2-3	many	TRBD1	CSGGQGTTDTQYF	TGCAGTGGGGGACAGGGCACCACAGATACGCAGTATTTT
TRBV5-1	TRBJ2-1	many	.	CASSLPDSSYNEQFF	TGCGCCAGCAGCTTACCGGACTCCTCCTACAATGAGCAGTTCTTC
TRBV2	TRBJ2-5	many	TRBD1	CASSGDRAYQETQYF	TGTGCCAGCAGTGGGGACAGGGCCTACCAAGAGACCCAGTACTTC
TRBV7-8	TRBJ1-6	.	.	CASSLAPISPLHF	TGTGCCAGCAGCTTAGCCCCAATTTCACCCCTCCACTTT